The rows below give T cell receptor beta chains drawn from one sample of a study of cytomegalovirus exposure and HLA in healthy donors. Using immunoSEQ multiplex PCR, the repertoire was profiled, and TCRdb retains in-frame clones only, with some absent. Seen here are under 150,000 clones, about three quarters observed once, and the top ten hold approximately 2.9%. Sample: PBMCs. These receptors were taken from a human donor in good health. Each CDR3 is given without its conserved first and last residue. D genes are given only for firm matches.

V gene,J gene,D gene,CDR3 protein
TRBV4-3,TRBJ1-2,-,ASSQGQSPNYGYT
TRBV4-1,TRBJ2-1,TRBD2,ASSQDGTTYNEQF
TRBV5-6,TRBJ1-1,-,ASSLVSAGHEDTEAF
TRBV6-5,TRBJ2-7,TRBD1,ASSSRQGRAYEQY
TRBV6-5,TRBJ2-2,TRBD2,ASSYASGRPSGELF
TRBV15,TRBJ2-3,TRBD2,ATSGLAGEVDTQY
TRBV11-2,TRBJ1-3,-,ASSSLPRGVIGNTIY
TRBV19,TRBJ1-2,TRBD1,ASSITGAGGYT
TRBV19,TRBJ1-6,-,ASTQGEASPLH
TRBV7-3,TRBJ2-1,TRBD2,ASSSGLASYNEQF
TRBV15,TRBJ2-5,-,ATSRDWLSYQETQY
TRBV27,TRBJ1-2,-,ASSLRGSFNYGYT
TRBV15,TRBJ2-7,-,ATGTLPQY
TRBV9,TRBJ2-2,TRBD1,ASSGPATGGTGELF
TRBV7-2,TRBJ2-7,TRBD2,ASSPTSLAGSYEQY
TRBV21-1,TRBJ1-1,-,ASRTRYSQNLTEAF
TRBV6-5,TRBJ1-2,TRBD1,ASRPLKQGALGYT
TRBV30,TRBJ1-5,-,AWSINVGQANQPQH
TRBV7-9,TRBJ2-2,-,SSSYRAVNTGELF
TRBV2,TRBJ2-2,TRBD1,ASSETGVFSRELF
TRBV7-2,TRBJ2-7,TRBD2,ASSRRAGGSYEQY
TRBV6-5,TRBJ2-1,TRBD2,ASNQLAGGGEQF
TRBV28,TRBJ2-3,-,ASPPRGEGPDTQY
TRBV5-4,TRBJ2-7,-,ASSLGGGAGSYEQY
TRBV10-2,TRBJ2-7,-,ASAKGGLEQY
TRBV5-6,TRBJ2-2,-,ASSLASPTGELF
TRBV2,TRBJ2-7,-,ASSEGPYEQY
TRBV19,TRBJ2-5,-,ASSRRERAETQY